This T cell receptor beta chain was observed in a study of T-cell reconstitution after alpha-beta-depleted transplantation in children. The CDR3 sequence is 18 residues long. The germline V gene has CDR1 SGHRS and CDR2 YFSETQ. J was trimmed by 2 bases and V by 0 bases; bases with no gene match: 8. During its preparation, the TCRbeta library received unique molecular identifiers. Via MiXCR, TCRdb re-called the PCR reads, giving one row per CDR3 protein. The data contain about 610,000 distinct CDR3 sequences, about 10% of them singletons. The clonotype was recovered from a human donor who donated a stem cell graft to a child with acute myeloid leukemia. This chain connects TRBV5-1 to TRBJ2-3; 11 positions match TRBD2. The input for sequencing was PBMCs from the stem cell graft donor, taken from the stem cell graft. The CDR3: CASSLVASGRIPTDTQYF. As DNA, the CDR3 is TGCGCCAGCAGCTTGGTGGCTAGCGGGAGGATTCCCACAGATACGCAGTATTTT.